What follows is one T cell receptor beta chain and its context. The table lists this clone with a count of one. No antigen is known for it. Base qualities are not at hand, and no much larger clone is one base apart. For TCR beta library preparation, roughly 2 micrograms of genomic DNA was extracted from cryopreserved PBMCs. Longitudinal blood samples from CLL patients on ibrutinib monotherapy underwent high-throughput TCR beta sequencing. The patients were enrolled in a single-center, open-label phase 2 trial of ibrutinib monotherapy. This sample was taken from a study of cytotoxic CD8 clonotypes in ibrutinib-treated CLL (dated by TCRdb to the early 2020s). With respect to the entire study: In this cohort, approximately 15 patients were treatment-naive and some 10 were relapsed/refractory, while some 17 had unmutated IGHV. Partial responses were observed in roughly 25 patients and complete responses in 2; after a median follow-up of around 68 months, remission was maintained in approximately 15 patients and progression was observed in approximately twelve. The response samples were drawn at a median of 12 months into treatment, with a range of about 6 to 36 months. On average, each sample yielded roughly 250,000 productive templates and about 100,000 productive rearrangements. Of the roughly 86 participants in the trial, about 25 had longitudinal samples available. Cryopreserved peripheral blood mononuclear cells were obtained before treatment, at response, and at either sustained remission or disease progression. Every sample from remission and from progressive disease was obtained while the patients were still on ibrutinib. Overall study results and their limits: Lymph node repertoires were not examined, and the timing of sampling was not matched between patients in sustained remission and those whose disease progressed. Public clonotypes were rare and either shrank or stayed stable during treatment, and the rise in clonality at ibrutinib response reflected expansion of private clonotypes. Baseline clonality was found to be higher than that of age-matched healthy donors and was strongly correlated with circulating CD8+ T-cell counts. An increase in clonality was observed at ibrutinib response, with clonality remaining stable during sustained remission and falling back toward baseline at progression.

The germline V gene (reference sequence) supplies CDR1 PRHDT and CDR2 FYEKMQ. V is cut back by 4 bases and J by 1 base, with 14 bases in the junction unmatched. The CDR3 contains 20 residues, cysteine and phenylalanine counted. The kept DNA is CDR3 alone, 60 bases in frame from the first base. On a MiSeq, deep resolution sequencing aimed for a depth between 1 in 1 million and 1 in 200,000 T cells, with each clonotype covered roughly 10x on average. The immunoSEQ hsTCRB Kit was used to generate the TCR beta libraries. In the paper's pipeline: ImmunoSEQ Data Assistant and ImmunoSEQ Analyzer were used for data analysis, and V, D and J genes were assigned according to IMGT definitions. Clonality, with values ranging from 0 to 1, was calculated as one minus the normalized Shannon entropy of productive rearrangement frequencies. Only overrepresented clonotypes making up at least 0.05% of the repertoire of each patient were included in the public clonotype analysis. Some twelve age-matched healthy donor repertoires from immuneACCESS were used as controls for clonality. TCRdb took over this immuneACCESS table, retaining in-frame rearrangements with V and J assigned. Such tables are incomplete; in checked studies, under half of the missing clones stem from an unresolved V gene, and the remainder is unexplained. The V and J calls and clone size were taken over from that table, and D and trimming were inferred from the DNA. The sample table contains roughly 330,000 clones; only one count was recorded for 60% to 80% of them. Of the sample, roughly 6.3% is held by the ten largest clones.

Sequencing used PBMCs, obtained after 36 months of ibrutinib treatment. The rearranged segments are TRBV13 and TRBJ2-7, and TRBD2 aligns with 15 junction nucleotides. This clonotype was obtained from a human donor with chronic lymphocytic leukemia. The DNA reads TGTGCCAGCAGCTACCTGCGGGGACTAGCGGGAGGCCCCACGTCCTACGAGCAGTACTTC. This encodes CASSYLRGLAGGPTSYEQYF.